Listed here is a single T cell receptor (beta chain). The antigen remains undetermined. Per germline, CDR1 LGHDT and CDR2 YNNKEL (reference sequence). This CDR3 comprises 14 residues. This entry comes from a study of T cells expressing NK-cell markers. Looking at the study overall: Sequencing of TCR beta repertoires drew on sorted CD3+CD56+NKG2C+, CD3+CD56+NKG2C- and CD3+CD56-NKG2C+ T cells. Study-level findings and limits: In a few donors, dominant clonotypes made up roughly 28.3-65% of CD3+CD56-NKG2C+ cells. NKG2C+ dominant clonotype frequencies in about 6 donors were about 1.0-7.0% of CD8+ T cells.

Production of TCR beta cDNA relied on 5'RACE template switching with UMIs. From the 5' RACE reads, TCRdb lists one entry per CDR3 protein and no DNA. In all, the sample yields some 440,000 distinct CDR3 sequences. The chain joins TRBV3-1 to TRBJ1-1. This receptor was taken from a woman aged 45 to 65 in good health. Sequencing used blood T cells: a sorted CD56 or NKG2C T cell subset, CD4+ or CD8+ T cells, or bulk PBMC T cells (not recorded which). This CDR3 is CASSQMRGLPEAFF.